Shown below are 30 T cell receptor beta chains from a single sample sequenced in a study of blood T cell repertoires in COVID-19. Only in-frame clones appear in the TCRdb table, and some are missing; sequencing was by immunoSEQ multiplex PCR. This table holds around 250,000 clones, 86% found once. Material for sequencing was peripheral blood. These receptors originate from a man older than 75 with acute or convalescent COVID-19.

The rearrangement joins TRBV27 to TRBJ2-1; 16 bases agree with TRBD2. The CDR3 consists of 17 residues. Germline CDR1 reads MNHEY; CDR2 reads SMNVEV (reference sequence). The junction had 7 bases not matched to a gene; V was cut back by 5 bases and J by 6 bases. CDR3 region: CASSPSGTSGRANEQFF. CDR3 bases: TGTGCCAGCAGTCCGTCCGGGACTAGCGGGAGGGCCAATGAGCAGTTCTTC.

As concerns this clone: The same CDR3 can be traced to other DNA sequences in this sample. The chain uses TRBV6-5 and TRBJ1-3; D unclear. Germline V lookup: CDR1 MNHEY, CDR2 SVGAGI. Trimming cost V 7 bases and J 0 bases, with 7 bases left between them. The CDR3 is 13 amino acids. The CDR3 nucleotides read TGTGCCAGCACTGGGAGCTCTGGAAACACCATATATTTT. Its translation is CASTGSSGNTIYF.

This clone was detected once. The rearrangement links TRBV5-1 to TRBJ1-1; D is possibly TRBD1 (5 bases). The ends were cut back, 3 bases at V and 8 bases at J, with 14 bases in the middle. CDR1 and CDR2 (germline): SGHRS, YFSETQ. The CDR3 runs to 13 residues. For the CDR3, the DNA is TGCGCCAGCAGCTGGGGGGGTGAGGGCGAAGCTTTCTTT. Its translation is CASSWGGEGEAFF.

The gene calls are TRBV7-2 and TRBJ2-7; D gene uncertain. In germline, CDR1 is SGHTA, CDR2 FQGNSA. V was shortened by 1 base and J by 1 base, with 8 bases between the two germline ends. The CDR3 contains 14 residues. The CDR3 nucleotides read TGTGCCAGCAGCTTAGTCAGGTATTCCTACGAGCAGTACTTC. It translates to CASSLVRYSYEQYF.

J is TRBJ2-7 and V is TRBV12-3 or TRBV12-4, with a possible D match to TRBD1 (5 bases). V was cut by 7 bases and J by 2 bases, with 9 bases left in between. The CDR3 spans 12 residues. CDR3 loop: CASKQGAYEQYF. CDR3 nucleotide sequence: TGTGCCAGCAAACAAGGGGCCTACGAGCAGTACTTC.

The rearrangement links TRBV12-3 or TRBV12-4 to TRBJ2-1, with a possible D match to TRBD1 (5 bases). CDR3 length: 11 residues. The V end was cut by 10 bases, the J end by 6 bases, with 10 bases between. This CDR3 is CATTRGNEQFF. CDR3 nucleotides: TGTGCCACCACAAGGGGCAATGAGCAGTTCTTC.

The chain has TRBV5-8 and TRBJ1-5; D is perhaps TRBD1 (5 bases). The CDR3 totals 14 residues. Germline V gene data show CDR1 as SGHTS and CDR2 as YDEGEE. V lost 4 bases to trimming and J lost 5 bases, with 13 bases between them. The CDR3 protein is CASSVDSQYQPQHF. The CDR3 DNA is TGTGCCAGCAGCGTAGACAGCCAGTATCAGCCCCAGCATTTT. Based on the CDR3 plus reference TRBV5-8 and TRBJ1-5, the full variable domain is EAGVTQSPTHLIKTRGQQATLRCSPISGHTSVYWYQQALGLGLQFLLWYDEGEERNRGNFPPRFSGRQFPNYSSELNVNALELEDSALYLCASSVDSQYQPQHFGDGTRLSIL.

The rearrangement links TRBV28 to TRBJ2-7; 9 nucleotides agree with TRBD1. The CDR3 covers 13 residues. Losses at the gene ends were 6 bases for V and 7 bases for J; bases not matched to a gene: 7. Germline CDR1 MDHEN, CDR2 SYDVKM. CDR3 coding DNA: TGTGCCAGCAGCTCCGGGACAGGGTATGAGCAGTACTTC. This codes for CASSSGTGYEQYF.

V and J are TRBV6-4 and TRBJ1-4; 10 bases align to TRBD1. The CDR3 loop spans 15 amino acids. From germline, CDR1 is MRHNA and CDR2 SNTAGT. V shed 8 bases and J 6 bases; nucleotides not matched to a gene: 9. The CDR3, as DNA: TGTGCCAGCCCTGATCCCGGGACAGGGGATGAAAAACTGTTTTTT. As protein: CASPDPGTGDEKLFF.

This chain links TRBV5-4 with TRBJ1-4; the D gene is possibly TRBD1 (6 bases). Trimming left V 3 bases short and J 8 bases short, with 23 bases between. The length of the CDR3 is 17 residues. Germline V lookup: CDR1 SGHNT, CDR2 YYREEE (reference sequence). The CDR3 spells CASSSPPGGGGEEKLFF. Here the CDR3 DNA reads TGTGCCAGCAGCTCCCCCCCGGGAGGGGGAGGAGAGGAAAAACTGTTTTTT. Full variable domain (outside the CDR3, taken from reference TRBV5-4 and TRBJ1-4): ETGVTQSPTHLIKTRGQQVTLRCSSQSGHNTVSWYQQALGQGPQFIFQYYREEENGRGNFPPRFSGLQFPNYSSELNVNALELDDSALYLCASSSPPGGGGEEKLFFGSGTQLSVL.

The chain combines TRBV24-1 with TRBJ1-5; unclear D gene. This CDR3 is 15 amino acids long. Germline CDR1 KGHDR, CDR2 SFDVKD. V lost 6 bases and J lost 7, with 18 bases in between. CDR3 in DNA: TGTGCCACCAGTTCCAGCGGACTCGGATACCAGCCCCAGCATTTT. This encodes CATSSSGLGYQPQHF.

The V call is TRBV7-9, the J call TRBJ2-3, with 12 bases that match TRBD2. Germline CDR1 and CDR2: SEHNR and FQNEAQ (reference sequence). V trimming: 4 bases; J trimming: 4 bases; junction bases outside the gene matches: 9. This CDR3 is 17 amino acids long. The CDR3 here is CASSSSGGAGGSDTQYF. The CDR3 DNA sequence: TGTGCCAGCAGCTCTAGCGGGGGGGCCGGTGGTTCAGATACGCAGTATTTT.

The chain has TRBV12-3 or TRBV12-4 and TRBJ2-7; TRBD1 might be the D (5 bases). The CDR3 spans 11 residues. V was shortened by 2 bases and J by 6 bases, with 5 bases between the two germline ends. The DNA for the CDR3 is TGTGCCAGCAGTTTAAGGGGCGAGCAGTACTTC. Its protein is CASSLRGEQYF.

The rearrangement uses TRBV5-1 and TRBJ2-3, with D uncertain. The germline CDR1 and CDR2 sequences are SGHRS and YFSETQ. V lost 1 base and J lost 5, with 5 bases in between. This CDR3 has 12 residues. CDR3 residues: CASSLPQDTQYF. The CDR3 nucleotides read TGCGCCAGCAGCTTGCCCCAAGATACGCAGTATTTT. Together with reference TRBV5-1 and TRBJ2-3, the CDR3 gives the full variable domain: KAGVTQTPRYLIKTRGQQVTLSCSPISGHRSVSWYQQTPGQGLQFLFEYFSETQRNKGNFPGRFSGRQFSNSRSEMNVSTLELGDSALYLCASSLPQDTQYFGPGTRLTVL.

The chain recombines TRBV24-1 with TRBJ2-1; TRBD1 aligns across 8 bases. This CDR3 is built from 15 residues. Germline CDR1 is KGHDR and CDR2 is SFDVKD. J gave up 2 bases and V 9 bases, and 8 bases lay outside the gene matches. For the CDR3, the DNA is TGTGCCACCCACTCTGGGACAGGCCCCTACAATGAGCAGTTCTTC. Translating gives CATHSGTGPYNEQFF.

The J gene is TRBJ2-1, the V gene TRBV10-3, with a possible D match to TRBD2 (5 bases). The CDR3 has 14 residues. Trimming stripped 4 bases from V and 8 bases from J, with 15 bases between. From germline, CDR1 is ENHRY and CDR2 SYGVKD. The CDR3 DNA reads TGTGCCATCAGTGGACTGCGAGGGCGAGATGAGCAGTTCTTC. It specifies CAISGLRGRDEQFF.

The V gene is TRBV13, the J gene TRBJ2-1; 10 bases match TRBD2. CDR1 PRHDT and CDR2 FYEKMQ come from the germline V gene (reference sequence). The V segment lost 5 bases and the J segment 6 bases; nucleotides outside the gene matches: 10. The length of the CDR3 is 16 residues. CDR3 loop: CASSRVAGGLGNEQFF. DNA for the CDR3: TGTGCCAGCAGCCGAGTAGCGGGGGGCTTGGGCAATGAGCAGTTCTTC.

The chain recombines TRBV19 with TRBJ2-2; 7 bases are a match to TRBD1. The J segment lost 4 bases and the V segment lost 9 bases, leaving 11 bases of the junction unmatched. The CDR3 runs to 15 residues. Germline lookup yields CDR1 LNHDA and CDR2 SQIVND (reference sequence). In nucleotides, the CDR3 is TGTGCCAGCGAGCTCACAGGGGCGAGCACCGGGGAGCTGTTTTTT. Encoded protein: CASELTGASTGELFF.

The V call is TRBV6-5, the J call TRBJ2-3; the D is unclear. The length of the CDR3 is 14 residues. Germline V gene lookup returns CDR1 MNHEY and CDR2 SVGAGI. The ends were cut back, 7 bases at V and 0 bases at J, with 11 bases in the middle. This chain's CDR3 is CASKAIPSTDTQYF. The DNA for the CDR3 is TGTGCCAGCAAAGCGATCCCTAGCACAGATACGCAGTATTTT.

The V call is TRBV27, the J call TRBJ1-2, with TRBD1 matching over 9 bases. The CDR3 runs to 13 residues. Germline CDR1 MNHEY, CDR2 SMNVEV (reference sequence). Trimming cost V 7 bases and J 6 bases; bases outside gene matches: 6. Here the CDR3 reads CASMPGQGNGYTF. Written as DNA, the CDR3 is TGTGCCAGCATGCCGGGACAGGGCAATGGCTACACCTTC.

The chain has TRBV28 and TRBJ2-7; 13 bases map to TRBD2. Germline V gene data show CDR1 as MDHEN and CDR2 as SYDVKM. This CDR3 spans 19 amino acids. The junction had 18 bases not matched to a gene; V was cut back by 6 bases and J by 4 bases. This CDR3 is CASRDLSGTSGMQRYEQYF. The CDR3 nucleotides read TGTGCCAGCAGAGACCTCTCCGGGACTAGCGGGATGCAAAGGTACGAGCAGTACTTC.

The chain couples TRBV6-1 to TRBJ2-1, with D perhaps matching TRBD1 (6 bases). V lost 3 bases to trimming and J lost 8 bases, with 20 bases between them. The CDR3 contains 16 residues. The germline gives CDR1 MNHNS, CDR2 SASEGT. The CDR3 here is CASSDDRIRLIDEQFF. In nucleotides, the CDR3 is TGTGCCAGCAGTGACGACAGGATCAGGCTTATAGATGAGCAGTTCTTC.

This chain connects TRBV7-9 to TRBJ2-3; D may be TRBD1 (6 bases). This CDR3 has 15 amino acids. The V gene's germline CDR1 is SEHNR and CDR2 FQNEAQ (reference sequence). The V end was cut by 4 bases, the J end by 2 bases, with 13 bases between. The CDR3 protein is CASSSTGNPTDTQYF. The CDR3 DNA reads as TGTGCCAGCAGCTCTACAGGGAATCCCACAGATACGCAGTATTTT.

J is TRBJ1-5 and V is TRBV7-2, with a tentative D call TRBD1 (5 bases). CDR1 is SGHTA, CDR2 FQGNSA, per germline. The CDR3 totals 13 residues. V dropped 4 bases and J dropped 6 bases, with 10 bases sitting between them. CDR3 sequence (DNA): TGTGCCAGCAGCTGGCAGGGAGGTCAGCCCCAGCATTTT. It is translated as CASSWQGGQPQHF.

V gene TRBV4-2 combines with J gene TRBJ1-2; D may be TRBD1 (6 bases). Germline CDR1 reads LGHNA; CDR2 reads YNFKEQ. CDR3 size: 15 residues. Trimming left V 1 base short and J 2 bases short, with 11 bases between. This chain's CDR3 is CASSQVARGNYGYTF. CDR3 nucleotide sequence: TGTGCCAGCAGCCAAGTAGCCAGGGGAAACTATGGCTACACCTTC.

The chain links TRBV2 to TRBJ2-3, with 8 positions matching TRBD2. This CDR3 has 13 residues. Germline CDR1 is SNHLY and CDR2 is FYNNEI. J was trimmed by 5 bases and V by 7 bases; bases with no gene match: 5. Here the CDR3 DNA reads TGTGCCAGCAAGGCGGGAGGCCAAGATACGCAGTATTTT. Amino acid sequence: CASKAGGQDTQYF.

The DNA for the CDR3 is TGTGCCAGCAGTCAACCCCGGACAGGACTTGGAAACACCATATATTTT. It yields the protein CASSQPRTGLGNTIYF. The chain combines TRBV6-2 or TRBV6-3 with TRBJ1-3, with TRBD1 identical over 7 bases. Germline CDR1 and CDR2: MNHEY and SVGEGT. V gave up 5 bases and J gave up 3 bases; unmatched junction bases: 10. CDR3 length: 16 residues.

CDR3 region: CASSTQGRNIQYF. CDR3 DNA: TGTGCCAGCTCCACCCAGGGTCGTAACATTCAGTACTTC. V and J are TRBV6-6 and TRBJ2-4; D perhaps matches TRBD1 (5 bases). Trimming left V 8 bases short and J 7 bases short, with 15 bases between. Germline lookup yields CDR1 MNHNY and CDR2 SVGAGI (reference sequence). The CDR3 spans 13 residues.

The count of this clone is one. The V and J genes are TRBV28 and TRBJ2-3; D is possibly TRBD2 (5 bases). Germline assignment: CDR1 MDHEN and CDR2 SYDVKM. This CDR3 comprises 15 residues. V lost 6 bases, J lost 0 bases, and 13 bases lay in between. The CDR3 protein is CASSSPRGSTDTQYF. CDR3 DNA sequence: TGTGCCAGCAGCTCACCTCGGGGTAGCACAGATACGCAGTATTTT.

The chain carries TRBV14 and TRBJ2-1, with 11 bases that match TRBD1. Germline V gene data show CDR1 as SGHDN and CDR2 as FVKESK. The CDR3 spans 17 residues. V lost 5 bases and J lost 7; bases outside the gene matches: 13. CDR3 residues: CASSKQDRGRFRNEQFF. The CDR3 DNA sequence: TGTGCCAGCAGCAAACAGGACAGGGGGCGGTTTAGAAATGAGCAGTTCTTC.